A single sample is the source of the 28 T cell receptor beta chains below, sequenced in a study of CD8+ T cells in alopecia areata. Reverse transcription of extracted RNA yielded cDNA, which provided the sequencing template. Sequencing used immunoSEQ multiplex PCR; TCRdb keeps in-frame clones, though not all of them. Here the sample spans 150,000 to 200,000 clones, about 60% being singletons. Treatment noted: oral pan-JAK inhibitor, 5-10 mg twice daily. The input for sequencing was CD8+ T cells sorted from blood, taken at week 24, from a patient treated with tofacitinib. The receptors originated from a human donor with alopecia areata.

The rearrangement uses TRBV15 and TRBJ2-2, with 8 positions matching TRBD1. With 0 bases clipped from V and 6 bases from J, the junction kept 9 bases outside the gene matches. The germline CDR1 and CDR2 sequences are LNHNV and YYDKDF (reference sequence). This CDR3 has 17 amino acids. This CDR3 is CATSRDGDRGPAGELFF. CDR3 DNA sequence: TGTGCCACCAGCAGAGACGGAGACAGGGGTCCCGCCGGGGAGCTGTTTTTT.

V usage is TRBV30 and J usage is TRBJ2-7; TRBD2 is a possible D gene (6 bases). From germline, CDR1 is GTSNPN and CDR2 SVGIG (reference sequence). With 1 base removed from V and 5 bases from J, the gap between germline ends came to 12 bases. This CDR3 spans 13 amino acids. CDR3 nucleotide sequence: TGTGCCTGGAGTGCGGTGGGAGGTGACGAGCAGTACTTC. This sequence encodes CAWSAVGGDEQYF.

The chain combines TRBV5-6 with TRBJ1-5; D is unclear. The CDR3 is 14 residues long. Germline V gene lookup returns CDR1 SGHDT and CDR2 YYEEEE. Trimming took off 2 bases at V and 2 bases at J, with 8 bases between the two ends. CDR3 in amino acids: CASSFGTGNQPQHF. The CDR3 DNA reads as TGTGCCAGCAGCTTCGGCACAGGCAATCAGCCCCAGCATTTT.

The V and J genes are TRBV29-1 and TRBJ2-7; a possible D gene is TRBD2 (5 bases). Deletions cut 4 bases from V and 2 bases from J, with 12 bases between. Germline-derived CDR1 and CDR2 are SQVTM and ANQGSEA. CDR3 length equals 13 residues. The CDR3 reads CSVVRESAYEQYF. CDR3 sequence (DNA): TGCAGCGTTGTTCGGGAAAGCGCCTACGAGCAGTACTTC.

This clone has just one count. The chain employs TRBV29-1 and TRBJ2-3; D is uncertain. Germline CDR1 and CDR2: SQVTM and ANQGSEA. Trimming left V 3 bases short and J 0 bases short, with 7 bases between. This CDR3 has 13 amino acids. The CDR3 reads CSVDIDSTDTQYF. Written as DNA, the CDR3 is TGCAGCGTTGATATTGACAGCACAGATACGCAGTATTTT.

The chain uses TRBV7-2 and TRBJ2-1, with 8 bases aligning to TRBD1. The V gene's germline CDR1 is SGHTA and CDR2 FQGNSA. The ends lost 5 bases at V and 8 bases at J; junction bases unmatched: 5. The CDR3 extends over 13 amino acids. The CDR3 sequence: CASSMTGADEQFF. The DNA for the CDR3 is TGTGCCAGCAGCATGACAGGGGCCGATGAGCAGTTCTTC. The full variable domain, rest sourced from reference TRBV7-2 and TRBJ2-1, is GAGVSQSPSNKVTEKGKDVELRCDPISGHTALYWYRQSLGQGLEFLIYFQGNSAPDKSGLPSDRFSAERTGGSVSTLTIQRTQQEDSAVYLCASSMTGADEQFFGPGTRLTVL.

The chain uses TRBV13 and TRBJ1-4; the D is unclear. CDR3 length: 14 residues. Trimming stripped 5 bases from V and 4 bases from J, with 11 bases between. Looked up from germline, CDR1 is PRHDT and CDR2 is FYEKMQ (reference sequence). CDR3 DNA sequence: TGTGCCAGCAGCCCCGGAAGAAATAATGAAAAACTGTTTTTT. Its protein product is CASSPGRNNEKLFF.

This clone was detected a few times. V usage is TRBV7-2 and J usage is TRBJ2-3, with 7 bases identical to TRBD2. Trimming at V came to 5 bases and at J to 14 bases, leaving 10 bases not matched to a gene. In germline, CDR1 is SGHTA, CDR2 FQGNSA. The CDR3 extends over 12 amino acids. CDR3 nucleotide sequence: TGTGCCAGCAGCACCGGGACTATTTACCCGTATTTT. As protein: CASSTGTIYPYF.

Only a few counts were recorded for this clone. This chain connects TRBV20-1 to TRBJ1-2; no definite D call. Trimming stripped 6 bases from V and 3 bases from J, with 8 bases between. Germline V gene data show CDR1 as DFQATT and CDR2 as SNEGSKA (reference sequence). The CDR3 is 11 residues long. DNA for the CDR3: TGCAGTGCGAACCGAGACTATGGCTACACCTTC. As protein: CSANRDYGYTF.

Here the CDR3 DNA reads TGTGCCAGCAGCTTAGGCCCGAGATCCACAGATACGCAGTATTTT. Protein: CASSLGPRSTDTQYF. This chain links TRBV13 with TRBJ2-3; D gene ambiguous. CDR1 and CDR2 (germline): PRHDT, FYEKMQ (reference sequence). This CDR3 region has 15 residues. V gave up 0 bases and J gave up 2 bases, with 9 bases separating them.

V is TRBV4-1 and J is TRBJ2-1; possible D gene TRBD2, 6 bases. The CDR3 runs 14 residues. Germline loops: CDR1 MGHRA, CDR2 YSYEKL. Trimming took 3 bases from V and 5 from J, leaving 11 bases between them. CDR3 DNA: TGCGCCAGCAGCCAGATGCGGGGCGACAATGAGCAGTTCTTC. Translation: CASSQMRGDNEQFF.

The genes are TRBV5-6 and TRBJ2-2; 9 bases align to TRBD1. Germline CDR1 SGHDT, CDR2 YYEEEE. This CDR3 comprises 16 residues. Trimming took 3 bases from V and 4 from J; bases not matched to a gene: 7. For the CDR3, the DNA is TGTGCCAGCAGCTCGGGACAGGGAGCGCTCACCGGGGAGCTGTTTTTT. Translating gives CASSSGQGALTGELFF.

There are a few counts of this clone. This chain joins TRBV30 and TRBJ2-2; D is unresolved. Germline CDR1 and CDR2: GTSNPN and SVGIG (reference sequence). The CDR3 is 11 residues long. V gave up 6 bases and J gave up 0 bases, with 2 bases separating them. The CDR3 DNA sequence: TGTGCCTGCGCGAACACCGGGGAGCTGTTTTTT. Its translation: CACANTGELFF.

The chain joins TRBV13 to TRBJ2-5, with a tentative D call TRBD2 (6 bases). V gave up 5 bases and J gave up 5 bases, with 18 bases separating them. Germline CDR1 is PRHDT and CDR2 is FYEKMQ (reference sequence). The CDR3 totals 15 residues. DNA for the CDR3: TGTGCCAGCAGCCCAGGTGGGGGGTTGGCGGAGACCCAGTACTTC. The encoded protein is CASSPGGGLAETQYF. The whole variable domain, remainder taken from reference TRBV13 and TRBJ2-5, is AAGVIQSPRHLIKEKRETATLKCYPIPRHDTVYWYQQGPGQDPQFLISFYEKMQSDKGSIPDRFSAQQFSDYHSELNMSSLELGDSALYFCASSPGGGLAETQYFGPGTRLLVL.

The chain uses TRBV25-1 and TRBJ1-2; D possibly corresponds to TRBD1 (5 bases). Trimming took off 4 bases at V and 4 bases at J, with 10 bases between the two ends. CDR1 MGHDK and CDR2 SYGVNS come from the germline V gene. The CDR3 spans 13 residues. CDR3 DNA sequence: TGTGCCAGCAGTGTCGGGACTTTCTATGGCTACACCTTC. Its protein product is CASSVGTFYGYTF.

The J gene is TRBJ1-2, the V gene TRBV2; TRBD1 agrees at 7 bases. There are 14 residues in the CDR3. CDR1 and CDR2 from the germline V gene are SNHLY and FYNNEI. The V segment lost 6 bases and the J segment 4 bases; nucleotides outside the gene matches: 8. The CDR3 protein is CASSATGEGYGYTF. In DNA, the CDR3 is TGTGCCAGCAGCGCCACAGGGGAGGGCTATGGCTACACCTTC.

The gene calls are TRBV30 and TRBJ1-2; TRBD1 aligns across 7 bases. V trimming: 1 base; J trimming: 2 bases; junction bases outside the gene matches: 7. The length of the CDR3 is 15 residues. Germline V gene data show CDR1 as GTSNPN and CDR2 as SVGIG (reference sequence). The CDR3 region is CAWSAWTGENYGYTF. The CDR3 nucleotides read TGTGCCTGGAGTGCCTGGACAGGAGAAAACTATGGCTACACCTTC.

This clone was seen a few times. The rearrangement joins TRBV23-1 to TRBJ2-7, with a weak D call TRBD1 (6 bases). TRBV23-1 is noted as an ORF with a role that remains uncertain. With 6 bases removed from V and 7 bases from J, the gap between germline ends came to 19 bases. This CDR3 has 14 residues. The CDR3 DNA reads TGCGCCAGCAGCCAGGAGACAGGTTGGTGGGAGCAGTACTTC. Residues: CASSQETGWWEQYF.

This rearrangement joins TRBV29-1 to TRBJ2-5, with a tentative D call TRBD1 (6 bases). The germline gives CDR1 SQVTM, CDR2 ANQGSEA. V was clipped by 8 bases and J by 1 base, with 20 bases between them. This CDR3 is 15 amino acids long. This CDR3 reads CSYDRPGVSQETQYF. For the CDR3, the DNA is TGCAGCTATGACCGTCCAGGGGTCTCCCAAGAGACCCAGTACTTC.

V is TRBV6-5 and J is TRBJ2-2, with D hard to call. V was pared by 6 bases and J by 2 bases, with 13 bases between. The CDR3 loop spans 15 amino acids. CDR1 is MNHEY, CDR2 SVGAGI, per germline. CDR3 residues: CASRPTGTNTGELFF. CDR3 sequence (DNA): TGTGCCAGCAGGCCAACGGGTACAAACACCGGGGAGCTGTTTTTT.

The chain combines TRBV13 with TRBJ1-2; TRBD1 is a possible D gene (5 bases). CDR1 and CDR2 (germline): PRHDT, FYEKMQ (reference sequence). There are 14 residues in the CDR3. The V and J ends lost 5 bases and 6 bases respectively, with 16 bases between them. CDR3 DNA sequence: TGTGCCAGCAGCCCAGGGCGTGCGCTTAATGGCTACACCTTC. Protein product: CASSPGRALNGYTF.

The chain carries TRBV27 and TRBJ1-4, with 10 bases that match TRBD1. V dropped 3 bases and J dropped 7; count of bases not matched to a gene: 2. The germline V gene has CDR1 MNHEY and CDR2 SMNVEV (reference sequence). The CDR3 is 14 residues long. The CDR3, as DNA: TGTGCCAGCAGTTTGTGGACAGGGGGTGAAAAACTGTTTTTT. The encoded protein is CASSLWTGGEKLFF.

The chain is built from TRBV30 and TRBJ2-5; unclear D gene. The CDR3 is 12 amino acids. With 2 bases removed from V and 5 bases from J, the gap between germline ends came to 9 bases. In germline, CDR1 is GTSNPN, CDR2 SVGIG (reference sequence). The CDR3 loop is CAWSSPTETQYF. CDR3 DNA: TGTGCCTGGAGTTCCCCGACCGAGACCCAGTACTTC. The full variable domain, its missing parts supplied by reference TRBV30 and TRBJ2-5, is SQTIHQWPATLVQPVGSPLSLECTVEGTSNPNLYWYRQAAGRGLQLLFYSVGIGQISSEVPQNLSASRPQDRQFILSSKKLLLSDSGFYLCAWSSPTETQYFGPGTRLLVL.

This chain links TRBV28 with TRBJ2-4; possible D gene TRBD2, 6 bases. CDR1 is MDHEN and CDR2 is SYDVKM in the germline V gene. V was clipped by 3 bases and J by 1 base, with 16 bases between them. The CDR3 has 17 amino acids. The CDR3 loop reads CASSFLTGRGAKNIQYF. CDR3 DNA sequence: TGTGCCAGCAGTTTCCTAACTGGCCGGGGGGCCAAAAACATTCAGTACTTC.

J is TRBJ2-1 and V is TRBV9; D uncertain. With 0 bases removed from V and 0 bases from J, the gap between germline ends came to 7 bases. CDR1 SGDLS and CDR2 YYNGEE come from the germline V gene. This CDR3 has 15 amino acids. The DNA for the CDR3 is TGTGCCAGCAGCGTAGTCCCTTCCTCCTACAATGAGCAGTTCTTC. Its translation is CASSVVPSSYNEQFF.

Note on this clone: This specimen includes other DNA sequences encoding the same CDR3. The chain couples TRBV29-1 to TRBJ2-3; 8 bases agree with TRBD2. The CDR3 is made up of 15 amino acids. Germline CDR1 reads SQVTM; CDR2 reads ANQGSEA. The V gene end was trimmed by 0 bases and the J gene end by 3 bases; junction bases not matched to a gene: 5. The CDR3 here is CSVEERGGRTDTQYF. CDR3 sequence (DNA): TGCAGCGTTGAAGAACGGGGGGGCCGAACAGATACGCAGTATTTT.

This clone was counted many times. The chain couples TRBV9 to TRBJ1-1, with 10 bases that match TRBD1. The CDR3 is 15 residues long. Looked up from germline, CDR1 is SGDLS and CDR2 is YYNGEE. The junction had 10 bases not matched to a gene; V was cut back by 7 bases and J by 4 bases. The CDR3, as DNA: TGTGCCAGCGTGGGTGACAGGGGGCCGGGCACTGAAGCTTTCTTT. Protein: CASVGDRGPGTEAFF.

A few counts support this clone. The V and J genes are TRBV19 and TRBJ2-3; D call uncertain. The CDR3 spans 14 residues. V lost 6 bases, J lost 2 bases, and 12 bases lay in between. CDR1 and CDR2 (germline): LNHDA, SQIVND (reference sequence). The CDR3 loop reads CASSGSRHTDTQYF. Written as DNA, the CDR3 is TGTGCCAGTAGCGGGTCCAGGCACACAGATACGCAGTATTTT.